This T cell receptor beta chain was documented in a study of CD8 T cells in Susac syndrome. The ends were cut back, 8 bases at V and 1 base at J, with 14 bases in the middle. The CDR3 runs 14 residues. Germline V gene lookup returns CDR1 LNHDA and CDR2 SQIVND (reference sequence). Random hexamers were used to reverse transcribe the RNA input (roughly 0.5 to 1 ug). TCRdb analysed the immunoSEQ multiplex PCR reads with MiXCR anew, one entry per CDR3 protein. The table has about 140,000 distinct CDR3 sequences, just under 95% seen once; the top ten hold roughly 0.14%. The clonotype was recovered from a human donor with Susac syndrome. The gene calls are TRBV19 and TRBJ1-1, with D hard to call. Material: CD4+ T cells from PBMCs. CDR3: CASRSDRQNTEAFF. The CDR3 coding sequence is TGTGCCAGTCGGTCGGACCGACAGAACACTGAAGCTTTCTTT.